This TCR beta chain was obtained from a study of T cells in Graves' hyperthyroidism and ophthalmopathy. Study summary: Before treatment of any kind, peripheral blood was taken at initial diagnosis.

The investigators amplified TCR beta CDR3 regions from RNA transcripts. TCR CDR3 regions were first amplified by RT-PCR with HTBI primers. Each CDR3 protein gets one entry after TCRdb re-called the multiplex PCR reads with MiXCR. The sample holds some 690,000 distinct CDR3 sequences, 15% to 20% seen once. The CDR3 runs to 16 residues. CDR1 and CDR2 (germline): SGHRS, YFSETQ. Trimming cost V 5 bases and J 3 bases, with 18 bases left between them. Sequencing input: blood. The receptor comes from a man in his forties or fifties with Graves' hyperthyroidism. This chain links TRBV5-1 with TRBJ2-1; D possibly corresponds to TRBD2 (6 bases). CDR3 nucleotides: TGCGCCAGCAGTCTGACGGCCGGGAGAGGCTACAATGAGCAGTTCTTC. Protein sequence: CASSLTAGRGYNEQFF.